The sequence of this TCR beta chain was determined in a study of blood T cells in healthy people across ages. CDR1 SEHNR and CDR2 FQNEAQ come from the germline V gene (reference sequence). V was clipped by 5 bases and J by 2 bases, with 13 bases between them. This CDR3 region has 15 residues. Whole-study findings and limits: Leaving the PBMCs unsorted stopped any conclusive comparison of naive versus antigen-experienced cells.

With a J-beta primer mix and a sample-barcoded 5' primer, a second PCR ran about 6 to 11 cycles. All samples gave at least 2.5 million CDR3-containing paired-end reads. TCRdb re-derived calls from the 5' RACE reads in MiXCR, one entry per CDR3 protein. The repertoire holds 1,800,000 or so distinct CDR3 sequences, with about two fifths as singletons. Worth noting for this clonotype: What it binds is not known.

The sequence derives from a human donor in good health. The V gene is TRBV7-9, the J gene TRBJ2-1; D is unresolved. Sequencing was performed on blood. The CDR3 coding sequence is TGTGCCAGCAGCCCCGACTTCGGTCCCTACAATGAGCAGTTCTTC. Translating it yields CASSPDFGPYNEQFF.